A single sample is the source of the 4 T cell receptor beta chains below, sequenced in a study of tumor-infiltrating lymphocytes in primary liver carcinoma (dated by TCRdb to 2015 to 2018). Without any cell sorting, total RNA and DNA were co-extracted from approximately 22-30 mg of bulk tissue using the AllPrep DNA/RNA mini kit. For sequencing, an Illumina HiSeq 2500 was employed. A constant-region primer and ProtoScript II reverse transcriptase were used to reverse-transcribe TCRbeta-specific cDNA from roughly 480 ng total RNA. Construction of the TCRbeta libraries relied on three nested rounds of multiplex PCR, following a slightly modified ARM-PCR procedure. Each of the first two PCR rounds ran for approximately 9 cycles and used multiplex TRBV1-TRBV30 forward primers together with a Cbeta reverse primer. Using fastp trimming at Q25 and MiXCR clonotype assembly, TCRdb reanalyzed the public sequencing data and kept in-frame beta chains. Rows with one shared CDR3 protein collapse into an entry with the most common genes and DNA. In all, the sample holds tens of thousands of distinct CDR3 sequences, and about 78% of those were seen once. The ten largest clones take up 24% of the sample.

What was sequenced was liver tumor tissue from sampling region 5. Interpreted using the paper, the cell subset or site label stands for: tumor region T5, tumor centre. All receptors come from a man aged 35-49 years with primary liver carcinoma and hepatitis B virus infection.

On this clonotype: Germline is not matched at one junction end, which may reflect a read error. The gene calls are TRBV6-1 and TRBJ2-2; D is perhaps TRBD1 (6 bases). The CDR3 consists of 14 residues. Germline V gene sequence: CDR1 MNHNS, CDR2 SASEGT. CDR3 DNA: TGTGTCAGCAACCCAAGAGGGACAATAGAGGAGCTGTTTTTT. Its protein is CVSNPRGTIEELFF.

This chain links TRBV28 with TRBJ2-7, with 8 positions matching TRBD2. Germline-derived CDR1 and CDR2 are MDHEN and SYDVKM. The CDR3 has 14 residues. The CDR3 nucleotides read TGTATTAGCAGTCGGGGGGGACTACATTACGAGCAGTACTTC. It codes for CISSRGGLHYEQYF.

This clonotype came up once. The junction departs from the called germline gene at one end, perhaps through a read error. The rearrangement joins TRBV5-1 to TRBJ1-1; D remains unclear. This CDR3 is 15 amino acids long. Germline CDR1 and CDR2: SGHRS and YFSETQ. The CDR3 DNA reads TGCGCCAACAGCTTGGGAGGCCGGGGTTACACTGAAGCTTTCTTT. Residues: CANSLGGRGYTEAFF.

The V gene is TRBV6-1, the J gene TRBJ2-6; no reliable D call. The CDR3 contains 18 residues. V was shortened by 5 bases and J by 0 bases, with 17 bases between the two germline ends. Germline V CDR1 and CDR2: MNHNS, SASEGT. The DNA of the CDR3 is TGTGCCAGCAGTACCAGACAAGTGCGATTCTCTGGGGCCAACGTCCTGACTTTC. It is translated as CASSTRQVRFSGANVLTF.